The clone carrying this T cell receptor beta chain was detected a few times. Its antigen is currently unknown. This sample is drawn from a study of post-analysis software for immune sequencing data. Points from the study as a whole: TRBV5-6, TRBV5-1 and TRBV20-1 were among four or five TRBV segments more frequent in patients than controls. A significant reduction in normalized Chao1 diversity was observed in multiple sclerosis patients versus controls.

The library was made from cDNA and included unique molecular identifiers. TCRdb re-derived calls from the PCR reads in MiXCR, one entry per CDR3 protein. The data contain about 540,000 distinct CDR3 sequences, around a third of them seen just once; the ten biggest clones take up 4.5% to 7.5%. V lost 4 bases and J lost 2, with 9 bases in between. This CDR3 has 13 amino acids. Germline V gene data show CDR1 as SGHRS and CDR2 as YFSETQ. The source material was blood. The chain joins TRBV5-1 to TRBJ2-5; tentatively, D is TRBD1 (5 bases). The clonotype originates from a girl under 18 with multiple sclerosis. CDR3 DNA sequence: TGCGCCAGCAGCATGGACATACAAGAGACCCAGTACTTC. This translates into CASSMDIQETQYF.